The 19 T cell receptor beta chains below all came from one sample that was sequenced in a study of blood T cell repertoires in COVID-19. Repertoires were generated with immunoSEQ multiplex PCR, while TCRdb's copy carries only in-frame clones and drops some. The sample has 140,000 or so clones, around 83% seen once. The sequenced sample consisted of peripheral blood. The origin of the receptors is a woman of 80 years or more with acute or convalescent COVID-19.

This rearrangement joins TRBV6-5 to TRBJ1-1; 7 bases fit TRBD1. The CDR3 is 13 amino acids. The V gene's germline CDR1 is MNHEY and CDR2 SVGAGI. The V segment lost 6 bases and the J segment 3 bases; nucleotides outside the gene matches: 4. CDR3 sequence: CASSQDRDTEAFF. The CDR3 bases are TGTGCCAGCAGCCAAGACAGGGACACTGAAGCTTTCTTT.

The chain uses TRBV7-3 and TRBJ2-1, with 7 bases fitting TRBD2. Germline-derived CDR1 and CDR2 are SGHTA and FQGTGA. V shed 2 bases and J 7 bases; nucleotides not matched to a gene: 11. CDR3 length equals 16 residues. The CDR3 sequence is CASSLVTAGVGNEQFF. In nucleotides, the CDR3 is TGTGCCAGCAGCTTAGTCACTGCGGGGGTCGGTAATGAGCAGTTCTTC.

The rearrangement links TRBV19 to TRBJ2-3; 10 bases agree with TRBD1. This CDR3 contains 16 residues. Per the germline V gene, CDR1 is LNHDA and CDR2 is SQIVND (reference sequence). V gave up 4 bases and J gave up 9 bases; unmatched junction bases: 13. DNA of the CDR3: TGTGCCAGTAGTACCGGGACAGGGGACCAATTCCCCACGCAGTATTTT. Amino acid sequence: CASSTGTGDQFPTQYF.

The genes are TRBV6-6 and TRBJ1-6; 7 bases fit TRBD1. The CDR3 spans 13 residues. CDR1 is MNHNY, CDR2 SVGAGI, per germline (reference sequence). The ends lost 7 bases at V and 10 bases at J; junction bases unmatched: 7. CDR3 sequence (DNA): TGTGCCAGCAACCGACAGGGTAGCTCACCCCTCCACTTT. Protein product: CASNRQGSSPLHF.

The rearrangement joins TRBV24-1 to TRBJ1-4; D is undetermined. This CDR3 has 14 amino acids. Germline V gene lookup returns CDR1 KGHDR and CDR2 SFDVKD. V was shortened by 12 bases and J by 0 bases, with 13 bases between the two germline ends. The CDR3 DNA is TGTGCCCCCCAGAGGTGCGCAACTAATGAAAAACTGTTTTTT. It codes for CAPQRCATNEKLFF.

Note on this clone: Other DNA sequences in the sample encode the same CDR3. The CDR3: CASSLTGTTNTGELFF. The CDR3 nucleotides read TGCGCCAGCAGCTTGACCGGGACAACGAACACCGGGGAGCTGTTTTTT. The V and J genes are TRBV5-1 and TRBJ2-2, with a weak D call TRBD1 (6 bases). There are 16 residues in the CDR3. V was clipped by 1 base and J by 0 bases, with 10 bases between them. Germline V gives CDR1 SGHRS, CDR2 YFSETQ.

The CDR3 DNA sequence: TGTGCCAGCAGCTTAGAAGGGCCAGGGTCCGACTACGAGCAGTACTTC. Encoded protein: CASSLEGPGSDYEQYF. The chain is built from TRBV7-2 and TRBJ2-7; tentatively, D is TRBD1 (5 bases). Trimming removed 1 base at V and 3 bases at J, with 16 bases between. The length of the CDR3 is 16 residues. The germline V gene has CDR1 SGHTA and CDR2 FQGNSA. The full variable domain, rest sourced from reference TRBV7-2 and TRBJ2-7, is GAGVSQSPSNKVTEKGKDVELRCDPISGHTALYWYRQSLGQGLEFLIYFQGNSAPDKSGLPSDRFSAERTGGSVSTLTIQRTQQEDSAVYLCASSLEGPGSDYEQYFGPGTRLTVT.

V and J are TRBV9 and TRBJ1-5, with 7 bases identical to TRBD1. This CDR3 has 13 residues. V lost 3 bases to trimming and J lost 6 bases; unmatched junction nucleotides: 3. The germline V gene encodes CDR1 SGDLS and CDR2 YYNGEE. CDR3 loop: CASSAQGGQPQHF. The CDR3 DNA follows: TGTGCCAGCAGCGCCCAGGGGGGTCAGCCCCAGCATTTT. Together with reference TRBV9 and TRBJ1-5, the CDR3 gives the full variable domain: DSGVTQTPKHLITATGQRVTLRCSPRSGDLSVYWYQQSLDQGLQFLIQYYNGEERAKGNILERFSAQQFPDLHSELNLSSLELGDSALYFCASSAQGGQPQHFGDGTRLSIL.

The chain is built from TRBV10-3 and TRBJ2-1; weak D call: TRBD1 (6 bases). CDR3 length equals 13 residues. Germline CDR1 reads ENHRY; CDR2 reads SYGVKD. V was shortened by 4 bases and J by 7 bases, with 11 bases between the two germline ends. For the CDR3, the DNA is TGTGCCATCAGTGGACAAACAGGGAATGAGCAGTTCTTC. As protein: CAISGQTGNEQFF.

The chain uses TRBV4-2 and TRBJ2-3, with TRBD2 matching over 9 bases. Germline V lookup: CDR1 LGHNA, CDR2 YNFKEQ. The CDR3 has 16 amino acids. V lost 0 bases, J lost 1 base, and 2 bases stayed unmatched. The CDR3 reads CASSQDASGGTDTQYF. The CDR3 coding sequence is TGTGCCAGCAGCCAAGATGCTAGCGGGGGCACAGATACGCAGTATTTT.

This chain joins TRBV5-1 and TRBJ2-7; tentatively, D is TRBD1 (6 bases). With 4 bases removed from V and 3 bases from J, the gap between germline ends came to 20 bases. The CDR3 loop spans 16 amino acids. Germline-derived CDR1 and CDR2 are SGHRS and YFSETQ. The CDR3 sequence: CASSQSTGLGFYEQYF. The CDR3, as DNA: TGCGCCAGCAGCCAAAGTACAGGGTTAGGTTTCTACGAGCAGTACTTC.

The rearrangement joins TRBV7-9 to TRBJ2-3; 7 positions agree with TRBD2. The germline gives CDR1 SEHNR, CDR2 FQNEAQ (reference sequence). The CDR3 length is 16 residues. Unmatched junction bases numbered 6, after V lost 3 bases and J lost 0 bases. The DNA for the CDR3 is TGTGCCAGCAGCTTCGGGCTAGCGGATAGCACAGATACGCAGTATTTT. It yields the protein CASSFGLADSTDTQYF.

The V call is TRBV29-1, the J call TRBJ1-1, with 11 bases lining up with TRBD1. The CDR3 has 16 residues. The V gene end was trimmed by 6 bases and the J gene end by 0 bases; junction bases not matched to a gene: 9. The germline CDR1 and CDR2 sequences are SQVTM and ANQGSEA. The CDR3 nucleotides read TGCAGCGTGGGAAGGACAGGGGGCGGGTTGAACACTGAAGCTTTCTTT. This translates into CSVGRTGGGLNTEAFF.

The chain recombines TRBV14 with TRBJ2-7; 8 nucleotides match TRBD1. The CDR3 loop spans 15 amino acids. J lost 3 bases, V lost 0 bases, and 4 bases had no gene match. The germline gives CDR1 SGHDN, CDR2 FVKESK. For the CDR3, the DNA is TGTGCCAGCAGCCAAGAAGAACAGGGGGTCTACGAGCAGTACTTC. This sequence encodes CASSQEEQGVYEQYF.

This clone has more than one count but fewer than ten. Written as DNA, the CDR3 is TGTGCCAGCAGCTCCAGCTCAGGGGAGACCCAGTACTTC. Amino acids: CASSSSSGETQYF. The rearrangement uses TRBV7-8 and TRBJ2-5; D is possibly TRBD1 (5 bases). CDR1 is SGHVS, CDR2 FQNEAQ, per germline. CDR3 length: 13 amino acids. V lost 4 bases to trimming and J lost 5 bases, with 11 bases between them.

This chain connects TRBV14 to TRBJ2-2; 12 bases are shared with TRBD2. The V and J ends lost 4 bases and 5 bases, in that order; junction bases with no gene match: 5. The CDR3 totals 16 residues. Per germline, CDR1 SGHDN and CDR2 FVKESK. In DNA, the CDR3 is TGTGCCAGCAGCCGGTTACTAGCGGGGGGAACCGGGGAGCTGTTTTTT. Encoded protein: CASSRLLAGGTGELFF.

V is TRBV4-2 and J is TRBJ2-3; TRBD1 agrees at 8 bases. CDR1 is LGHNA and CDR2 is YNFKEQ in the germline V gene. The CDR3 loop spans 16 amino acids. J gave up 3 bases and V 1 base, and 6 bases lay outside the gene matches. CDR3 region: CASSQAPGTGTDTQYF. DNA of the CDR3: TGTGCCAGCAGCCAAGCTCCTGGGACAGGTACAGATACGCAGTATTTT.

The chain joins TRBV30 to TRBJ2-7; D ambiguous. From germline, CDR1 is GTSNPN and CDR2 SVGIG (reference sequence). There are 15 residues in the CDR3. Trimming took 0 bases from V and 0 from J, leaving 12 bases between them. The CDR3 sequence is CAWSVSTRFSYEQYF. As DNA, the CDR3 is TGTGCCTGGAGTGTAAGTACGAGGTTCTCCTACGAGCAGTACTTC.

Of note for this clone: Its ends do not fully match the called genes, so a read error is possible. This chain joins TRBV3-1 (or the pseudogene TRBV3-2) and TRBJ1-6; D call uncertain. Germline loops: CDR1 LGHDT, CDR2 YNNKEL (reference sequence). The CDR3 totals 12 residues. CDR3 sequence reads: CASSQSSSPPHF. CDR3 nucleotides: TGTGCCAGCAGCCAAAGTAGTTCACCCCCCCACTTT.